The 21 T cell receptor beta chains given below trace back to one sample, sequenced in a study of blood T cell repertoires in COVID-19. Sequencing used immunoSEQ multiplex PCR; TCRdb keeps in-frame clones, though not all of them. The sample contains 470,000 or so clones, 80% to 90% of which appear only once. The sample taken for sequencing was peripheral blood. The origin of the receptors is a human donor in a cohort sampled during active COVID-19.

CDR3 amino acids: CASSIFRGEQFF. The CDR3 region has the DNA TGTGCCAGTAGTATTTTTAGGGGAGAGCAGTTCTTC. This chain links TRBV19 with TRBJ2-1; TRBD1 might be the D (5 bases). The germline V and J ends were trimmed by 3 bases and 10 bases, with 10 bases remaining between them. The CDR3 is 12 amino acids. The germline gives CDR1 LNHDA, CDR2 SQIVND (reference sequence). Using reference TRBV19 and TRBJ2-1 for the parts outside the CDR3, the full variable domain is DGGITQSPKYLFRKEGQNVTLSCEQNLNHDAMYWYRQDPGQGLRLIYYSQIVNDFQKGDIAEGYSVSREKKESFPLTVTSAQKNPTAFYLCASSIFRGEQFFGPGTRLTVL.

The chain has TRBV29-1 and TRBJ1-1; 7 bases line up with TRBD1. The V gene end was trimmed by 4 bases and the J gene end by 8 bases; junction bases not matched to a gene: 7. This CDR3 spans 12 amino acids. CDR1 SQVTM and CDR2 ANQGSEA come from the germline V gene. CDR3 residues: CSVVRDSREAFF. The CDR3 region has the DNA TGCAGCGTTGTAAGGGACAGCAGAGAAGCTTTCTTT.

The genes are TRBV2 and TRBJ1-5, with a weak D call TRBD1 (5 bases). V was clipped by 6 bases and J by 4 bases, with 10 bases between them. Germline CDR1 reads SNHLY; CDR2 reads FYNNEI. The length of the CDR3 is 13 residues. In nucleotides, the CDR3 is TGTGCCAGCAGAATGACAGATAATCAGCCCCAGCATTTT. Translating gives CASRMTDNQPQHF. The full variable domain, rest sourced from reference TRBV2 and TRBJ1-5, is EPEVTQTPSHQVTQMGQEVILRCVPISNHLYFYWYRQILGQKVEFLVSFYNNEISEKSEIFDDQFSVERPDGSNFTLKIRSTKLEDSAMYFCASRMTDNQPQHFGDGTRLSIL.

This clone showed up just a few times. The V call is TRBV28, the J call TRBJ1-3, with D perhaps matching TRBD1 (5 bases). The length of the CDR3 is 18 residues. V lost 6 bases, J lost 0 bases, and 21 bases lay in between. Per germline, CDR1 MDHEN and CDR2 SYDVKM. The CDR3 sequence is CASRLRTGSSPSGNTIYF. The CDR3 nucleotides are TGTGCCAGCAGGCTCCGAACAGGATCGAGCCCCTCTGGAAACACCATATATTTT.

This sequence joins TRBV15 and TRBJ1-2, with D hard to call. CDR3 length equals 16 residues. V shed 0 bases and J shed 8 bases, with 19 bases lying between them. Germline CDR1 is LNHNV and CDR2 is YYDKDF (reference sequence). The CDR3 DNA follows: TGTGCCACCAGCAGAGATGGGCCCCTCGAGGGCTGGGGCTACACCTTC. Translated: CATSRDGPLEGWGYTF.

With regard to this clone: Other DNA sequences in the sample encode the same CDR3. This chain links TRBV9 with TRBJ1-2; perhaps TRBD1 as D (5 bases). V lost 1 base and J 4 bases, leaving 5 bases between the germline ends. This CDR3 spans 12 amino acids. CDR1 and CDR2 (germline): SGDLS, YYNGEE. CDR3 in amino acids: CASSVQGYGYTF. CDR3 DNA sequence: TGTGCCAGCAGCGTACAGGGCTATGGCTACACCTTC.

The V and J genes are TRBV27 and TRBJ2-7; D ambiguous. The CDR3 sequence is 13 residues long. CDR1 MNHEY and CDR2 SMNVEV come from the germline V gene (reference sequence). The V and J ends lost 6 bases and 4 bases respectively, with 13 bases between them. The CDR3 sequence: CASRTTGPYEQYF. The DNA for the CDR3 is TGTGCCAGCAGGACGACTGGTCCATACGAGCAGTACTTC.

This chain connects TRBV15 to TRBJ2-7; TRBD1 matches 8 bases. In germline, CDR1 is LNHNV, CDR2 YYDKDF (reference sequence). Unmatched junction bases numbered 6, after V lost 3 bases and J lost 5 bases. The CDR3 is 14 residues long. Written as DNA, the CDR3 is TGTGCCACCAGCAGGTCGACAGGGGTCCACGAGCAGTACTTC. Encoded protein: CATSRSTGVHEQYF. Full variable domain (missing parts from reference TRBV15 and TRBJ2-7): DAMVIQNPRYQVTQFGKPVTLSCSQTLNHNVMYWYQQKSSQAPKLLFHYYDKDFNNEADTPDNFQSRRPNTSFCFLDIRSPGLGDTAMYLCATSRSTGVHEQYFGPGTRLTVT.

The chain couples TRBV7-9 to TRBJ2-2, with unresolved D. V lost 0 bases, J lost 3 bases, and 8 bases lay in between. The germline CDR1 and CDR2 sequences are SEHNR and FQNEAQ (reference sequence). CDR3 size: 15 residues. This CDR3 reads CASSLALAYTGELFF. The DNA of the CDR3 is TGTGCCAGCAGCTTAGCGCTGGCATACACCGGGGAGCTGTTTTTT. Supplemented by reference TRBV7-9 and TRBJ2-2, the full variable domain reads DTGVSQNPRHKITKRGQNVTFRCDPISEHNRLYWYRQTLGQGPEFLTYFQNEAQLEKSRLLSDRFSAERPKGSFSTLEIQRTEQGDSAMYLCASSLALAYTGELFFGEGSRLTVL.

In its sample, this clone was seen a few times. The chain uses TRBV6-2 or TRBV6-3 and TRBJ1-2; D remains ambiguous. CDR1 and CDR2 (germline): MNHEY, SVGEGT. V shed 2 bases and J shed 2 bases, with 3 bases lying between them. The CDR3 covers 12 residues. In nucleotides, the CDR3 is TGTGCCAGCAGTTACCGGAACTATGGCTACACCTTC. Translated: CASSYRNYGYTF.

This sequence joins TRBV16 and TRBJ2-1; tentatively, D is TRBD2 (5 bases). This CDR3 contains 11 residues. The V end lost 2 bases, the J end lost 10 bases, and 6 bases lay between the germline ends. In germline, CDR1 is KGHSY, CDR2 FQNENV. The CDR3 DNA sequence: TGTGCCAGCAGCCAAGGCGGGGAGCAGTTCTTC. Its protein is CASSQGGEQFF.

This rearrangement joins TRBV5-4 to TRBJ2-2, with 9 bases that match TRBD2. CDR1 SGHNT and CDR2 YYREEE come from the germline V gene (reference sequence). The length of the CDR3 is 16 residues. V shed 3 bases, J shed 1 base, and the junction held 4 bases outside the gene matches. CDR3 sequence reads: CASSSAAGGNTGELFF. Here the CDR3 DNA reads TGTGCCAGCAGCTCTGCAGCGGGAGGGAACACCGGGGAGCTGTTTTTT. Filled out from reference TRBV5-4 and TRBJ2-2, the complete variable domain reads ETGVTQSPTHLIKTRGQQVTLRCSSQSGHNTVSWYQQALGQGPQFIFQYYREEENGRGNFPPRFSGLQFPNYSSELNVNALELDDSALYLCASSSAAGGNTGELFFGEGSRLTVL.

The rearrangement links TRBV27 to TRBJ2-5, with 7 bases aligning to TRBD1. The length of the CDR3 is 12 residues. Germline-derived CDR1 and CDR2 are MNHEY and SMNVEV (reference sequence). J gave up 4 bases and V 6 bases, and 2 bases lay outside the gene matches. CDR3 loop: CASRTGRETQYF. In nucleotides, the CDR3 is TGTGCCAGCAGGACAGGGAGAGAGACCCAGTACTTC.

The rearrangement uses TRBV2 and TRBJ2-7; D is perhaps TRBD2 (5 bases). Trimming took 4 bases from V and 6 from J, leaving 16 bases between them. This CDR3 comprises 14 residues. Per germline, CDR1 SNHLY and CDR2 FYNNEI. The DNA of the CDR3 is TGTGCCAGCAGTGCAAGCGGAGGAGTACTCGAGCAGTACTTC. Amino acid sequence: CASSASGGVLEQYF.

The chain uses TRBV7-2 and TRBJ1-6, with D maybe TRBD1 (5 bases). CDR3 length: 14 residues. CDR1 and CDR2 from the germline V gene are SGHTA and FQGNSA. Trimming cost V 3 bases and J 9 bases, with 12 bases left between them. The CDR3 DNA sequence: TGTGCCAGCAGCTTTAAAGGGGAAGGTTCACCCCTCCACTTT. As protein: CASSFKGEGSPLHF.

The chain joins TRBV6-5 to TRBJ2-2; TRBD2 aligns across 8 bases. This CDR3 comprises 15 residues. Trimming at V came to 5 bases and at J to 2 bases, leaving 4 bases not matched to a gene. Per the germline V gene, CDR1 is MNHEY and CDR2 is SVGAGI. This CDR3 reads CASSTGTSNTGELFF. The CDR3 DNA is TGTGCCAGCAGTACCGGGACTAGTAACACCGGGGAGCTGTTTTTT.

The chain is built from TRBV11-3 and TRBJ2-1, with D maybe TRBD2 (5 bases). V lost 3 bases, J lost 7 bases, and 13 bases lay in between. The CDR3 is 14 amino acids. CDR1 is SGHNT, CDR2 YENEEA, per germline. The chain's CDR3 is CASSFSQEVNEQFF. CDR3 DNA sequence: TGTGCCAGCAGCTTCTCGCAGGAGGTGAATGAGCAGTTCTTC.

The chain uses TRBV4-1 and TRBJ1-3; TRBD1 might be the D (5 bases). The CDR3 totals 17 residues. V shed 4 bases and J shed 0 bases, with 16 bases lying between them. Per the germline V gene, CDR1 is MGHRA and CDR2 is YSYEKL. This CDR3 reads CASSPITAGISGNTIYF. In nucleotides, the CDR3 is TGCGCCAGCAGCCCCATCACCGCAGGGATCTCTGGAAACACCATATATTTT.

V usage is TRBV27 and J usage is TRBJ2-6; D might be TRBD2 (6 bases). Trimming removed 3 bases from V and 1 base from J, with 13 bases in between. The CDR3 runs 17 residues. The germline CDR1 and CDR2 sequences are MNHEY and SMNVEV (reference sequence). CDR3 residues: CASSLRLASSGANVLTF. Here the CDR3 DNA reads TGTGCCAGCAGTTTGCGGCTAGCGAGTTCTGGGGCCAACGTCCTGACTTTC.

Only one count was recorded for this clone. The chain joins TRBV24-1 to TRBJ1-2, with D perhaps TRBD1 (5 bases). Trimming removed 9 bases at V and 7 bases at J, with 17 bases between. The CDR3 spans 13 residues. The germline V gene has CDR1 KGHDR and CDR2 SFDVKD. The CDR3 spells CATSAGPRGGYTF. In DNA, the CDR3 is TGTGCCACCTCCGCGGGACCCCGGGGTGGCTACACCTTC.

CDR3 loop: CASSFTSSEQFF. The CDR3 bases are TGCGCCAGCAGCTTTACGTCGAGCGAGCAGTTCTTC. V usage is TRBV5-1 and J usage is TRBJ2-1, with unresolved D. Looked up from germline, CDR1 is SGHRS and CDR2 is YFSETQ. V lost 2 bases and J lost 10, with 10 bases in between. The CDR3 contains 12 residues. Drawing the rest from reference TRBV5-1 and TRBJ2-1, the complete variable domain is KAGVTQTPRYLIKTRGQQVTLSCSPISGHRSVSWYQQTPGQGLQFLFEYFSETQRNKGNFPGRFSGRQFSNSRSEMNVSTLELGDSALYLCASSFTSSEQFFGPGTRLTVL.